The 4 T cell receptor beta chains given below trace back to one sample, sequenced in a study of STAT3 mutations in large granular lymphocyte leukemia. Regarding the study as a whole: In T-cell large granular lymphocyte leukemia, about half of patients showed multiple immunodominant subclonotypes.

What these receptors recognize is not known. The method was immunoSEQ multiplex PCR; TCRdb's version includes in-frame clones alone and lacks a portion of them. The sample yields approximately 25,000 clones, about 95% seen once. Sequencing was performed on peripheral blood mononuclear cells. The receptors were sampled from a man aged 40-49 years with T-cell large granular lymphocyte leukemia. Some clones in this sample may be carry-over from other donors' samples.

The gene calls are TRBV5-6 and TRBJ2-5; TRBD1 might be the D (5 bases). V lost 0 bases to trimming and J lost 1 base, with 10 bases between them. The CDR3 consists of 15 residues. Germline values: CDR1 SGHDT, CDR2 YYEEEE. The CDR3 DNA is TGTGCCAGCAGCTTGGGGGGCGGAAGCCAAGAGACCCAGTACTTC. This gives the protein CASSLGGGSQETQYF.

This rearrangement joins TRBV7-9 to TRBJ1-2, with D hard to call. Germline V gives CDR1 SEHNR, CDR2 FQNEAQ (reference sequence). The V gene lost 1 base and the J gene lost 5 bases, with 2 bases spanning the gap. This CDR3 has 11 residues. CDR3 sequence: CASSLEYGYTF. The CDR3 region has the DNA TGTGCCAGCAGCTTAGAATATGGCTACACCTTC.

This chain joins TRBV7-9 and TRBJ1-5; 9 bases match TRBD1. The junction had 2 bases not matched to a gene; V was cut back by 1 base and J by 10 bases. Germline V lookup: CDR1 SEHNR, CDR2 FQNEAQ (reference sequence). This CDR3 is 13 amino acids long. The CDR3 sequence: CASSLDRGLPQHF. CDR3 bases: TGTGCCAGCAGCTTAGACAGGGGGCTTCCCCAGCATTTT.

V usage is TRBV27 and J usage is TRBJ2-5; no clear D gene. V was trimmed by 5 bases and J by 5 bases, leaving 12 bases between them. This CDR3 is built from 13 residues. Looked up from germline, CDR1 is MNHEY and CDR2 is SMNVEV (reference sequence). CDR3 bases: TGTGCCAGCAGTCCTCCGTCCAGGGAGACCCAGTACTTC. Protein sequence: CASSPPSRETQYF.